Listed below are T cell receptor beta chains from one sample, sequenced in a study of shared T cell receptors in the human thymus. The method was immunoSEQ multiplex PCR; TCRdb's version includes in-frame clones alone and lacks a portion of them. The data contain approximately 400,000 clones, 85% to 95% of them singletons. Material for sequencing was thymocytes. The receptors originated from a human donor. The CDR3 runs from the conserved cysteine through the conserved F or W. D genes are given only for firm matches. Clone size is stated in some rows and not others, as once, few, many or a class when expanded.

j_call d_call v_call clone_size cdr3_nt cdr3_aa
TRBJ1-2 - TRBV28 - TGTGCCAGCAGTTTTATTGAAACAAACTATGGCTACACCTTC CASSFIETNYGYTF
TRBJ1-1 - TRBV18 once TGTGCCAGCTCACCCTACCGGTTGAACACTGAAGCTTTCTTT CASSPYRLNTEAFF
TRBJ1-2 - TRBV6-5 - TGTGCCAGCAGATCTCGAGGAGGGAACAACTATGGCTACACCTTC CASRSRGGNNYGYTF
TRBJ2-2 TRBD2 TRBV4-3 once TGCGCCAGCAGCCAAAGAACCTTAGCGGGAGGGCAGACCGGGGAGCTGTTTTTT CASSQRTLAGGQTGELFF
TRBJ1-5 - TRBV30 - TGTGCCTGGAGTGTAAGGCGTCAGCCCCAGCATTTT CAWSVRRQPQHF
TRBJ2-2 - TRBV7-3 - TGTGCCAGCAGCTTCCCGTTGGTAGCGCTAAACACCGGGGAGCTGTTTTTT CASSFPLVALNTGELFF
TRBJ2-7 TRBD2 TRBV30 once TGTGCCTGGGCACTAGCGGACCGCTACGAGCAGTACTTC CAWALADRYEQYF
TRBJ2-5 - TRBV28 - TGTGCCAGCATCTACCAAGAGACCCAGTACTTC CASIYQETQYF
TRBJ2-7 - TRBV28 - TGTGCCAGCAGCGACGGGGGTTACGAGCAGTACTTC CASSDGGYEQYF
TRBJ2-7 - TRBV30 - TGTGCCTGGAACCGACCGGGACACTCCTACGAGCAGTACTTC CAWNRPGHSYEQYF
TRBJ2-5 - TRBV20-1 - TGCAGTGCGGGGGGTAGGGAGACCCAGTACTTC CSAGGRETQYF
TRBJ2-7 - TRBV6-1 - TGTGCCAGCAGTGAGGCCTACAGTAACGAAGACAGGACCTACGAGCAGTACTTC CASSEAYSNEDRTYEQYF
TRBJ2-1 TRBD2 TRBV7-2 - TGTGCCAGCAGCTTAGCATTCACTAGCGGGAAATACAATGAGCAGTTCTTC CASSLAFTSGKYNEQFF
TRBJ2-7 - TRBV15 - TGTGCCACCAGCAGAGATCGTTACGACGCAGCTTCCTACGAGCAGTACTTC CATSRDRYDAASYEQYF
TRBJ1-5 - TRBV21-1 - TGTGCCAGCAGCACCCGACCGGTTGGGAGCAATCAGCCCCAGCATTTT CASSTRPVGSNQPQHF
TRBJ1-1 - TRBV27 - TGTGCCAGCGGCGGAGGGGGGAACACTGAAGCTTTCTTT CASGGGGNTEAFF
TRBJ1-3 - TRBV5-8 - TGTGCCAGCAGCTGGCAGGAGGGACGACCTGGAAACACCATATATTTT CASSWQEGRPGNTIYF
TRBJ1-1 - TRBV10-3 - TGTGCCTCGGGGCTCATTTGGCCGGGAGACACTGAAGCTTTCTTT CASGLIWPGDTEAFF
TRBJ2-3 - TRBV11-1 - TGTGCCAGCAGCTTGCAGGGGGGAGCCGTGGACACAGATACGCAGTATTTT CASSLQGGAVDTDTQYF
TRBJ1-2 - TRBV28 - TGTGCCAGCAGTTTAATATTCCATACCCATGGCTACACCTTC CASSLIFHTHGYTF
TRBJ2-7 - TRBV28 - TGTGCCAGCAGTTGGGGGACCGAGTCGCAGTACTTC CASSWGTESQYF
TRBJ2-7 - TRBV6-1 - TGTGCCAGCAGTCCGGGGGACAGTTCCTACGAGCAGTACTTC CASSPGDSSYEQYF
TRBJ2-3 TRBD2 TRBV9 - TGTGCCAGCAGCGCCCGACTAGCGGGAGGGCCTAAAACAGATACGCAGTATTTT CASSARLAGGPKTDTQYF
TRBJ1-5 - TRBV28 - TGTGCCAGCAGTTCCCGACAGGGCAATCAGCCCCAGCATTTT CASSSRQGNQPQHF
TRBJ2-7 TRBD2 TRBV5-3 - TGTGCCAGAAGCGGACAGGGACTAGCGGGAGGAGAGCAGTACTTC CARSGQGLAGGEQYF
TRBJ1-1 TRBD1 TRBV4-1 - TGCGCCAGCAGCCATCAACAGGGGGAGAACACTGAAGCTTTCTTT CASSHQQGENTEAFF
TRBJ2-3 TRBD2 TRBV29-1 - TGCAGCGTTCAAAGAACGGCTAGCGGGAGATGGTCAGATACGCAGTATTTT CSVQRTASGRWSDTQYF
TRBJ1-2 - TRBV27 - TGTGCCAGCAGTTTTCGGGCCCCGGTCCATGGCTACACCTTC CASSFRAPVHGYTF
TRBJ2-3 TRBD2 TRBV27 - TGTGCCAGCAGACCCGGGACTAGCGTCACAGATACGCAGTATTTT CASRPGTSVTDTQYF
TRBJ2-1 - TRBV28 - TGTGCCAGCAGCCAAGCTTCGACAGGCCAGGGCAATGAGCAGTTCTTC CASSQASTGQGNEQFF
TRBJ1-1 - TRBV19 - TGTGCCAGTAAGGACTCTAGGTCTTATCTGCGCCACACTGAAGCTTTCTTT CASKDSRSYLRHTEAFF
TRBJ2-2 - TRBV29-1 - TGCAGCGTTGAACGGCCCTTGAACACCGGGGAGCTGTTTTTT CSVERPLNTGELFF
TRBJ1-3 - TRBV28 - TGTGCCAGCAGTGTCAGGGTGCGGTTCCCAAACACCATATATTTT CASSVRVRFPNTIYF
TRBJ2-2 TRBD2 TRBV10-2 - TGCGCCAGCAGTGAAGAGCGGGATGCAACCGGGGAGCTGTTTTTT CASSEERDATGELFF
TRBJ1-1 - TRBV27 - TGTGCCAGCAGTTATCATTGGGAGGTCCCGAACACTGAAGCTTTCTTT CASSYHWEVPNTEAFF
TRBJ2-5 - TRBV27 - TGTGCCAGCAGTTTATCCCAGGGTTGTGGGCAAGAGACCCAGTACTTC CASSLSQGCGQETQYF